The entry below gives a single TCR beta chain sequence along with its context. The diagnoses drew upon clinical symptoms, serum thyroxine and TRAb, thyroid ultrasound and orbital computed tomography. RNA transcripts served as the template for amplifying TCR beta CDR3 regions. Researchers ran a first-round RT-PCR on the TCR CDR3 using the HTBI primer set. From the multiplex PCR reads, TCRdb called clonotypes with MiXCR, one entry per CDR3 protein. The sample consists of 330,000 or so distinct CDR3 sequences, roughly 20% of them appearing once. The data originate from a study of T cells in Graves' hyperthyroidism and ophthalmopathy. Germline V gene data show CDR1 as DFQATT and CDR2 as SNEGSKA (reference sequence). The length of the CDR3 is 15 residues. With 0 bases clipped from V and 1 base from J, the junction kept 5 bases outside the gene matches.

The sequenced material came from blood. The origin of this receptor is a woman aged 40 to 50 with Graves' ophthalmopathy. The genes are TRBV20-1 and TRBJ1-1; 7 nucleotides match TRBD1. This chain's CDR3 is CSARDFRQGNTEAFF. The DNA of the CDR3 is TGCAGTGCTAGAGATTTTAGACAGGGGAACACTGAAGCTTTCTTT.